This paragraph reports one T cell receptor (beta chain). Its antigen is not identified. This table comes from immunoSEQ multiplex PCR, and its TCRdb copy is limited to in-frame clones, with some not included. Of roughly 120,000 clones listed, about 88% are singletons. This sample was included in a study of T cell responses to AZD1222 COVID-19 vaccine. Study results and limitations: None of the repertoires were sampled until the peak T cell response had passed. A mostly white British donor set with more females was recruited, and clonal diversity was possibly underestimated. Baseline antibody screening turned up just six seropositive AZD1222 recipients.

Whether given at about 4 or about 12 weeks, second doses were pooled. Germline CDR1 SGHVS, CDR2 FQNEAQ. The CDR3 is 13 residues long. Trimming took off 5 bases at V and 10 bases at J, with 15 bases between the two ends. The genes are TRBV7-8 and TRBJ1-3; D is undetermined. This receptor was obtained from an adult who received the AZD1222 COVID-19 vaccine. Sequencing used peripheral blood, obtained 28 days after the second AZD1222 dose. The CDR3 bases are TGTGCCAGCAGCCGACTCGCCGGAAGGACCATATATTTT. Its translation is CASSRLAGRTIYF.